This entry is about one T cell receptor beta chain. The CDR3 spans 12 residues. From germline, CDR1 is LNHNV and CDR2 YYDKDF (reference sequence). The V and J ends lost 1 base and 7 bases respectively, with 7 bases between them. The data originate from a study of graft-versus-host responses after intestinal transplantation. Lamina propria and intraepithelial lymphocytes were released by processing graft tissue. Clones were sequenced by immunoSEQ multiplex PCR, and TCRdb holds only the in-frame ones, with some missing. The sample contains 50,000 to 75,000 clones, around 86% of which appear only once. The sequence derives from a human patient who received an intestinal transplant, so some T cells may come from the graft donor. Here the sequenced sample was ileum tissue, taken around 350 days after transplant. The rearrangement links TRBV15 to TRBJ1-1; D not certain. CDR3 sequence: CATSRVEGEAFF. The CDR3 region has the DNA TGTGCCACCAGCAGAGTTGAAGGTGAAGCTTTCTTT.